The clone carrying this TCR beta chain was observed at least ten times. The antigen remains unidentified. This sample was included in a study of shared clonotypes between healthy human individuals. Original processing methods: ImmunoSEQ output held junction-only sequences without quality scores, so filtering differed. The table came from immunoSEQ multiplex PCR; TCRdb's copy has only in-frame clones and leaves some out. For V, J and clone size, that table is used; D and trimming come from the DNA. This table holds around 1.1 million clones, more than 75% found once. Study-level results: When naive CD4 clonotypes were compared across several donors, approximately 5% were shared. Non-shared clonotypes displayed generation probabilities falling below those of clonotypes present in all four donors.

CDR3 length: 15 residues. Germline lookup yields CDR1 SGHTA and CDR2 FQGTGA. The J segment lost 6 bases and the V segment lost 8 bases, leaving 12 bases of the junction unmatched. Researchers partitioned CD4+ cells into CD45RA+ naive and CD45RA-negative memory subsets. The TCR sequence derives from a young man in good health. Some clones in this sample may be carry-over from other donors' samples. Sequenced material: memory CD4+ T cells from PBMCs. Subset described: CD45RA-negative fraction. This chain joins TRBV7-3 and TRBJ2-1; 8 nucleotides match TRBD1. The CDR3 sequence is CASSAQGAVGNEQFF. The CDR3 DNA reads TGTGCCAGCTCTGCCCAGGGGGCTGTCGGCAATGAGCAGTTCTTC.